The 8 T cell receptor beta chains presented below share a single source sample, sequenced in a study of response to subunit inactivated influenza vaccine. TCRdb reanalysed the RT-PCR reads using MiXCR and keeps one entry per CDR3 protein. The sample contains hundreds of thousands of distinct CDR3 sequences, 12% to 15% of which appear only once. The sequences come from PBMCs from blood, collected less than 15 days before vaccination. These TCRs come from a middle-aged man who received an inactivated influenza vaccine.

The chain joins TRBV3-1 to TRBJ2-1; 14 positions agree with TRBD2. This CDR3 spans 15 amino acids. Trimming cost V 6 bases and J 9 bases; bases outside gene matches: 7. Germline V gene data show CDR1 as LGHDT and CDR2 as YNNKEL (reference sequence). The CDR3 region has the DNA TGTGCCAGCAGATCACGACTAGCGGGGGGGAGTGAGCAGTTCTTC. Translated, it gives CASRSRLAGGSEQFF.

J is TRBJ2-7 and V is TRBV4-3; weak D call: TRBD2 (5 bases). The CDR3 contains 14 residues. Trimming took 0 bases from V and 5 from J, leaving 11 bases between them. Germline values: CDR1 LGHNA, CDR2 YSLEER. In DNA form, the CDR3 reads TGCGCCAGCAGCCAAGATCGAGCGGTAGACGAGCAGTACTTC. The encoded protein is CASSQDRAVDEQYF.

This clonotype has just a few counts. This chain joins TRBV25-1 and TRBJ2-4; no firm D call. CDR1 is MGHDK, CDR2 SYGVNS, per germline. The CDR3 is 12 residues long. The ends were cut back, 5 bases at V and 7 bases at J, with 9 bases in the middle. CDR3 sequence (DNA): TGTGCCAGCAGTCCCAGCCCTAACATTCAGTACTTC. It codes for CASSPSPNIQYF.

This clonotype turned up a few times. The genes are TRBV6-1 and TRBJ2-2; the D gene could be TRBD1 or TRBD2 (5 bases each). CDR1 and CDR2 (germline): MNHNS, SASEGT. This CDR3 has 15 amino acids. In DNA form, the CDR3 reads TGTGCGAGCGAAGAGGGGCATTCGAACACCGGGGAGCTGTTTTTT. It encodes CASEEGHSNTGELFF.

This clonotype was picked up a small number of times. This chain joins TRBV12-3 or TRBV12-4 and TRBJ1-5; D is unclear. The CDR3 runs 13 residues. Between the trimmed V and J ends, which lost 3 bases and 10 bases, there was a span of 13 bases. The DNA of the CDR3 is TGTGCCAGCAGTTTGGATTTGTTCAGCCCCCAGCATTTT. Protein product: CASSLDLFSPQHF.

The chain combines TRBV12-3 or TRBV12-4 with TRBJ1-2; TRBD1 is a possible D gene (5 bases). The CDR3 sequence is 12 residues long. V was trimmed by 4 bases and J by 6 bases, leaving 9 bases between them. The CDR3, as DNA: TGTGCCAGCAGTTGGACACGGGATGGCTACACCTTC. Translating gives CASSWTRDGYTF.

The chain recombines TRBV7-2 with TRBJ2-7, with D unclear. Trimming cost V 1 base and J 0 bases, with 13 bases left between them. CDR1 and CDR2 (germline): SGHTA, FQGNSA. The CDR3 spans 16 residues. The CDR3: CASSLGGSNPSYEQYF. In nucleotides, the CDR3 is TGTGCCAGCAGCTTAGGGGGTTCCAACCCCTCCTACGAGCAGTACTTC. Variable domain in full (rest from reference TRBV7-2 and TRBJ2-7): GAGVSQSPSNKVTEKGKDVELRCDPISGHTALYWYRQSLGQGLEFLIYFQGNSAPDKSGLPSDRFSAERTGGSVSTLTIQRTQQEDSAVYLCASSLGGSNPSYEQYFGPGTRLTVT.

This clonotype has a handful of counts. The chain uses TRBV7-6 and TRBJ2-5, with a tentative D call TRBD2 (6 bases). The CDR3 length is 13 residues. Germline CDR1 reads SGHVS; CDR2 reads FNYEAQ. The V end lost 5 bases, the J end lost 2 bases, and 9 bases lay between the germline ends. As DNA, the CDR3 is TGTGCCAGCAGCCACCGGGAGCAAGAGACCCAGTACTTC. Residues: CASSHREQETQYF.